This T cell receptor beta chain was obtained from a study of vaccination and CD4 T cells after COVID-19. Study in general: Median draw time for post-COVID samples was roughly 100 days post-diagnosis (range 35 to 161). Taking of post-vaccine samples occurred a median approximately 70 days after dose two (range 14 to 241). Overlapping peptides of the spike proteins of SARS-CoV-2, HCoV-NL63, HCoV-OC43 and HCoV-229E were used for cell stimulation.

Cultured CD4+ T-cell DNA underwent Oncomine TCR Beta short-read sequencing. TCRdb re-called the PCR reads with MiXCR, one entry per CDR3 protein. The sample holds over 9,000 distinct CDR3 sequences; around 46% are singletons and the top ten take 20% to 25%. This sample's treatment: roughly 10-day PBMC culture with coronavirus spike peptide pools or control peptides (ViraFEST assay). After around 10 days of culture, CD4+ T cells were negatively selected. A word on this clonotype: The antigen is not known.

V was pared by 5 bases and J by 9 bases, with 14 bases between. The CDR3 totals 14 residues. Per the germline V gene, CDR1 is MNHNS and CDR2 is SASEGT. Source material: CD4+ T cells from blood, cultured in vitro. This chain joins TRBV6-1 and TRBJ1-6, with D perhaps matching TRBD1 (5 bases). The sequence was obtained from a human donor who had recovered from COVID-19. The CDR3 reads CASSQRTPGSPLHF. The CDR3 DNA reads as TGTGCCAGCAGTCAACGGACACCAGGTTCACCCCTCCACTTT.